Sequencing of this T cell receptor beta chain was carried out in a study of early T cells in non-severe SARS-CoV-2 infection. Trimming took 7 bases from V and 1 from J; bases not matched to a gene: 2. This CDR3 has 13 residues. Germline loops: CDR1 SGHTA, CDR2 FQGTGA. Using its own MiXCR run on the 5' RACE reads, TCRdb lists one record per CDR3 protein. The profile covers 60,000 to 75,000 distinct CDR3 sequences, with about an eighth appearing a single time and 4.5% to 7% taken by the ten largest. The specimen comprised whole blood, sampled at baseline. The chain recombines TRBV7-3 with TRBJ2-7, with 9 bases identical to TRBD2. The source is an adult who was a healthcare worker with PCR-confirmed SARS-CoV-2 infection or an uninfected control (not recorded which). CDR3 nucleotides: TGTGCCAGCATGACTAGCGGATCCTACGAGCAGTACTTC. As protein: CASMTSGSYEQYF.